This entry describes one TCR beta chain. MiXCR was run by TCRdb on the 5' RACE reads, yielding one entry per CDR3 protein. This repertoire shows roughly 170,000 distinct CDR3 sequences, approximately 17% found once; its top ten account for roughly 4.3%. The J segment lost 8 bases and the V segment lost 5 bases, leaving 12 bases of the junction unmatched. This CDR3 comprises 15 residues. Germline-derived CDR1 and CDR2 are DFQATT and SNEGSKA (reference sequence). The record originates from a study of T-cell memory formation after mild COVID-19. The sequencing input was PBMCs or a T cell subset sorted from them (not recorded which). This chain links TRBV20-1 with TRBJ1-4; 9 bases align to TRBD1. This clonotype originated in a man between 18 and 35 years old who had mild COVID-19 (a few samples of this study predate the infection). Cell type and time point are not known. DNA of the CDR3: TGCAGTGCTCCCCACCCGGGACAGGGAGGGGAAAAACTGTTTTTT. The encoded protein is CSAPHPGQGGEKLFF.